The present TCR beta chain was sequenced within a study of early T cells in non-severe SARS-CoV-2 infection. The wider study: The chains were unpaired, and the sequenced material was bulk RNA from unsorted whole blood.

General observations from the study: Anti-spike CD8 responses were favored in VDJdb matching, and private and CD4 specificities were missed.

This clonotype was recorded at least ten times. What it binds is unknown. Germline V lookup: CDR1 SGHTA, CDR2 FQGNSA. Trimming cost V 1 base and J 5 bases, with 18 bases left between them. This CDR3 has 17 residues. Individual cDNA molecules were tagged with unique molecular identifiers, the study reported. One entry per CDR3 protein, called by TCRdb with MiXCR from the 5' RACE reads. The sample consists of about 60,000 distinct CDR3 sequences, about 12% of them appearing once. The source material was whole blood. The receptor was isolated from an adult who was a healthcare worker with PCR-confirmed SARS-CoV-2 infection or an uninfected control (not recorded which). The J gene is TRBJ1-3, the V gene TRBV7-2, with D possibly TRBD1 on 5 matching bases. This CDR3 is CASSLEGGRGSRNTIYF. The CDR3 DNA reads TGTGCCAGCAGCTTAGAGGGTGGGAGGGGCAGTAGAAACACCATATATTTT.